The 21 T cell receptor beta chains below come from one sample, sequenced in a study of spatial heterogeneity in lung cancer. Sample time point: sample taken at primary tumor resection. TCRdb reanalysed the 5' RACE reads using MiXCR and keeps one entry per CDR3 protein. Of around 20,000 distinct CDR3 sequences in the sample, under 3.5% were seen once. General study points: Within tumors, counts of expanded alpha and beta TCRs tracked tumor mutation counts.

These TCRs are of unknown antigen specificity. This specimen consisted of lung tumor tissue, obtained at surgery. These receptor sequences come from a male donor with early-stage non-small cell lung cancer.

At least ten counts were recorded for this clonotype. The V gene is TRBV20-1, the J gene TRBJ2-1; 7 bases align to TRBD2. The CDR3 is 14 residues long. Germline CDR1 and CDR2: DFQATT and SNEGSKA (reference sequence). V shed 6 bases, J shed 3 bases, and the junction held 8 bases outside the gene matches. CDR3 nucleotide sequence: TGCAGTGCCAGACTAGCTGGGGGCTACAATGAGCAGTTCTTC. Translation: CSARLAGGYNEQFF.

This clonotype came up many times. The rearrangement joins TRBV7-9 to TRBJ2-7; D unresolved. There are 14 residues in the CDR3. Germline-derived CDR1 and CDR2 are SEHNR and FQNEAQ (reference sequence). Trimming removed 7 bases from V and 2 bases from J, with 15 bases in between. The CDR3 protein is CASTRSYNAYEQYF. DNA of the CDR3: TGTGCCAGCACGAGGAGTTACAATGCCTACGAGCAGTACTTC.

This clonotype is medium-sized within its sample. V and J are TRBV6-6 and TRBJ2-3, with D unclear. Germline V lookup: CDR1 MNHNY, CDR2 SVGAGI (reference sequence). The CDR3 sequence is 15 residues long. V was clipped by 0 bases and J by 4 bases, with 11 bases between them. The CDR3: CASSYSIGFADTQYF. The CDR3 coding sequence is TGTGCCAGCAGTTACTCAATCGGGTTCGCAGATACGCAGTATTTT.

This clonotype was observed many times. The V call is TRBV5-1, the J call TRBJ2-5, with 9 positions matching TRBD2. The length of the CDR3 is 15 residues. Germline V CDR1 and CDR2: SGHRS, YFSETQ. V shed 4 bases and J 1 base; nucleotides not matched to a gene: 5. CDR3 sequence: CASSAGTSFQETQYF. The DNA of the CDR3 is TGCGCCAGCAGCGCCGGGACTAGCTTCCAAGAGACCCAGTACTTC.

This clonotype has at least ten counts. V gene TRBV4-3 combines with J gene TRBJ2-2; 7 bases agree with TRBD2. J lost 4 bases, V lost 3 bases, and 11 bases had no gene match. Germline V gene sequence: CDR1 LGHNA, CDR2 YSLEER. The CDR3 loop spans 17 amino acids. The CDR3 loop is CASSQDLGGRGTGELFF. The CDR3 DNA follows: TGCGCCAGCAGCCAGGATTTGGGAGGGCGGGGCACCGGGGAGCTGTTTTTT.

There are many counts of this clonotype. The CDR3 DNA sequence: TGTGCCAGCAGTTTAAACGCCGATCAGCCCCAGCATTTT. This gives the protein CASSLNADQPQHF. The V call is TRBV12-3 or TRBV12-4, the J call TRBJ1-5; D gene uncertain. The CDR3 is made up of 13 amino acids. V was pared by 2 bases and J by 5 bases, with 7 bases between.

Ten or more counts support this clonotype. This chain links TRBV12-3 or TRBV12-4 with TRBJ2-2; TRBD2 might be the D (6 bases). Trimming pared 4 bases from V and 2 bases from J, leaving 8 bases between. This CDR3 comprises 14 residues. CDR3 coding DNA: TGTGCCAGCAGTTGGACTACAAACACCGGGGAGCTGTTTTTT. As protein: CASSWTTNTGELFF.

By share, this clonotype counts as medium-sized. CDR3 bases: TGTGCCAGCAGCTTAGCGGGAGGCAATGAGCAGTTCTTC. Its protein product is CASSLAGGNEQFF. V gene TRBV7-2 combines with J gene TRBJ2-1; weak D call: TRBD2 (6 bases). This CDR3 has 13 residues. V was shortened by 0 bases and J by 6 bases, with 6 bases between the two germline ends. The germline gives CDR1 SGHTA, CDR2 FQGNSA.

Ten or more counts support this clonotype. CDR3: CSVVERLHYEQYF. The CDR3 bases are TGCAGCGTTGTGGAACGGTTACACTACGAGCAGTACTTC. The V call is TRBV29-1, the J call TRBJ2-7; no firm D call. The CDR3 is 13 amino acids. Germline CDR1 is SQVTM and CDR2 is ANQGSEA. V was cut by 4 bases and J by 3 bases, with 13 bases left in between.

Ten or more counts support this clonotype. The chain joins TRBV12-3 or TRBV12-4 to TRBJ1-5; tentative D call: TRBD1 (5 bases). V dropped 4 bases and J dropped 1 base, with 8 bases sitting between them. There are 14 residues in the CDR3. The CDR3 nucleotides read TGTGCCAGCAGTTCCCGGGACAGCAATCAGCCCCAGCATTTT. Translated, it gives CASSSRDSNQPQHF.

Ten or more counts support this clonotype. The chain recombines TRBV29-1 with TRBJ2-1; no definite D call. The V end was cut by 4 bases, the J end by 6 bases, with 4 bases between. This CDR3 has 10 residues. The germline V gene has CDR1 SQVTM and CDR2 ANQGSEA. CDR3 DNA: TGCAGCGTTGGCTTCAATGAGCAGTTCTTC. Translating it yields CSVGFNEQFF.

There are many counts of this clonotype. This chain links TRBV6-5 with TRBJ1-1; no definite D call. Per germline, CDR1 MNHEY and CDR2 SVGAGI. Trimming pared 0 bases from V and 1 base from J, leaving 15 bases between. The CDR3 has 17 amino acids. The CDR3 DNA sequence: TGTGCCAGCAGTTACTCGGCCCTTCCCCCGGGGAACACTGAAGCTTTCTTT. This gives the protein CASSYSALPPGNTEAFF.

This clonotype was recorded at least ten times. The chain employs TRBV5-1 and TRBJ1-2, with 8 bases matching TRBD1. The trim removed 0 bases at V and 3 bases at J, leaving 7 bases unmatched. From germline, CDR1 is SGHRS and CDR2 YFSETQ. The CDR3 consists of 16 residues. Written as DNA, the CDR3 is TGCGCCAGCAGCTTGGAGACAGGGGCCGGTGACTATGGCTACACCTTC. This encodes CASSLETGAGDYGYTF.

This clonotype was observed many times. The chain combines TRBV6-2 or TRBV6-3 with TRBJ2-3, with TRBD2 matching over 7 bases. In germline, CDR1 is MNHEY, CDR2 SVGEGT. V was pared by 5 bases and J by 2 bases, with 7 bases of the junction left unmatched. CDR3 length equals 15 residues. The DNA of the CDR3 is TGTGCCAGCAGTCAAACTAGCGAGGCCACAGATACGCAGTATTTT. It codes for CASSQTSEATDTQYF.

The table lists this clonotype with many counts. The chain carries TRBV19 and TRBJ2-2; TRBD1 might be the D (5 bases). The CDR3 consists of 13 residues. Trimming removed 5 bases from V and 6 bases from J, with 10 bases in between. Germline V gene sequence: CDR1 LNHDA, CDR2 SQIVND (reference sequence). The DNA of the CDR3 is TGTGCCAGTAGTGCACCGACAGCCGGGGAGCTGTTTTTT. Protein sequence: CASSAPTAGELFF.

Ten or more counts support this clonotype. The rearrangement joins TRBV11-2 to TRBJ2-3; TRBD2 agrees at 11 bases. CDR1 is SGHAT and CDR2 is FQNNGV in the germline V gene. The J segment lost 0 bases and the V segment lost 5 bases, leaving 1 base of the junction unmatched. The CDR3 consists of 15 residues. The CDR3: CASSRLAGSTDTQYF. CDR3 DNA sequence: TGTGCCAGCAGCCGACTAGCGGGAAGCACAGATACGCAGTATTTT.

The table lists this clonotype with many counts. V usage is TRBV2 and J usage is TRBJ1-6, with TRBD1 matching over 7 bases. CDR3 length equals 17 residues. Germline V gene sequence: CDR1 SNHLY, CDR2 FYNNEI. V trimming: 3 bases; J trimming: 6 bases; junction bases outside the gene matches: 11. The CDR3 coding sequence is TGTGCCAGCAGTGATCCGTGGAGACAGGGACCTAATTCACCCCTCCACTTT. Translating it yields CASSDPWRQGPNSPLHF.

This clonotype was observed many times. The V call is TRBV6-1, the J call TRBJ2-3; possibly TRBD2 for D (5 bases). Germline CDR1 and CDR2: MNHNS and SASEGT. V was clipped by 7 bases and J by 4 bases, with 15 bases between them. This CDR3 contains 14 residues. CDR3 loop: CASITPGMADTQYF. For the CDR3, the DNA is TGTGCCAGCATTACCCCGGGAATGGCAGATACGCAGTATTTT.

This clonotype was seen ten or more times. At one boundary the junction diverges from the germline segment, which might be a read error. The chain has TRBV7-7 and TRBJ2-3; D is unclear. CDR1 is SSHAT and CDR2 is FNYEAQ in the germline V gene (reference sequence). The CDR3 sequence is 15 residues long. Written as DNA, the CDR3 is TGTGCTAGCAGCGTAGCTGGGCGGTACACAGATACGCAGTATTTT. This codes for CASSVAGRYTDTQYF.

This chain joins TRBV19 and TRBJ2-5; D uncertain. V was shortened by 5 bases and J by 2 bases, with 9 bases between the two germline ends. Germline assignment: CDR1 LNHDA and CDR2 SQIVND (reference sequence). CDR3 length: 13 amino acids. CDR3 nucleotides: TGTGCCAGTAGTCGAATGGATCAAGAGACCCAGTACTTC. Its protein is CASSRMDQETQYF.

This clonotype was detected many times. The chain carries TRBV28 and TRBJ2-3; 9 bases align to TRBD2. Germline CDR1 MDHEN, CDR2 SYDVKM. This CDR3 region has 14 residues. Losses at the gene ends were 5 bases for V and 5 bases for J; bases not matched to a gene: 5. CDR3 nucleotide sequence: TGTGCCAGCAGTGTAGCGGGAGCAAAAGATACGCAGTATTTT. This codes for CASSVAGAKDTQYF. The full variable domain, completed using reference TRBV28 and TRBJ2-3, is DVKVTQSSRYLVKRTGEKVFLECVQDMDHENMFWYRQDPGLGLRLIYFSYDVKMKEKGDIPEGYSVSREKKERFSLILESASTNQTSMYLCASSVAGAKDTQYFGPGTRLTVL.